The 19 T cell receptor beta chains reported below all come from one sample, sequenced in a study of T cell responses to AZD1222 COVID-19 vaccine. Produced via immunoSEQ multiplex PCR; TCRdb's table is partial and in-frame only. The sample contains about 93,000 clones, approximately 83% of which appear only once. The starting material was peripheral blood, obtained on day 0 of AZD1222 vaccination. Every receptor here comes from an adult in good health.

This clone appeared a few times. The chain combines TRBV21-1 with TRBJ1-5. TRBV21-1 is reported as a pseudogene. This CDR3 spans 18 amino acids. Here the CDR3 DNA reads TGTGCCAGCAACCCAGGAGGAGGACCGAAGTATAGCAATCAGCCCCAGCATTTT. Amino acids: CASNPGGGPKYSNQPQHF.

The CDR3 region is CAISDELAGGPGNEQFF. The DNA for the CDR3 is TGTGCCATCAGTGACGAGCTAGCGGGGGGGCCGGGAAATGAGCAGTTCTTC. The genes are TRBV10-3 and TRBJ2-1, with TRBD2 matching over 12 bases. Germline values: CDR1 ENHRY, CDR2 SYGVKD. V lost 3 bases to trimming and J lost 7 bases; unmatched junction nucleotides: 10. This CDR3 is 17 amino acids long.

This chain links TRBV7-3 with TRBJ2-2; tentative D call: TRBD1 (5 bases). This CDR3 spans 14 amino acids. Trimming pared 5 bases from V and 7 bases from J, leaving 14 bases between. Germline CDR1 and CDR2: SGHTA and FQGTGA. The DNA of the CDR3 is TGTGCCAGCAGCGCAGGGTGGAGAAGCGGGGAGCTGTTTTTT. This translates into CASSAGWRSGELFF.

This chain links TRBV1 with TRBJ2-2; whether TRBD2, the table's D call, matches the DNA was not checked. TRBV1 is described as a pseudogene. This CDR3 has 18 residues. The CDR3: CTSSQGTSGGRNTGELFF. The DNA of the CDR3 is TGCACCAGCAGCCAAGGGACTAGCGGGGGCCGGAACACCGGGGAGCTGTTTTTT.

V usage is TRBV7-9 and J usage is TRBJ1-1, with D perhaps TRBD1 (6 bases). The length of the CDR3 is 13 residues. From germline, CDR1 is SEHNR and CDR2 FQNEAQ (reference sequence). V lost 5 bases and J lost 1, with 8 bases in between. The CDR3 loop reads CASSTTGNTEAFF. The CDR3 coding sequence is TGTGCCAGCAGCACGACAGGGAACACTGAAGCTTTCTTT.

The chain joins TRBV9 to TRBJ2-3; 14 nucleotides align to TRBD2. Germline V CDR1 and CDR2: SGDLS, YYNGEE. This CDR3 contains 16 residues. V shed 3 bases, J shed 7 bases, and the junction held 7 bases outside the gene matches. This CDR3 is CASSGGLAGGLNTQYF. In DNA form, the CDR3 reads TGTGCCAGCAGCGGAGGACTAGCGGGGGGCCTAAATACGCAGTATTTT.

This chain connects TRBV21-1 to TRBJ1-1; the D call TRBD1 from the table was never checked on the DNA. TRBV21-1 is termed a pseudogene. This CDR3 spans 14 amino acids. The DNA of the CDR3 is TGTGCCAGCAGCAAAGGGCATATGAACACTGAAGCTTTCTTT. Protein: CASSKGHMNTEAFF.

The rearrangement links TRBV4-1 to TRBJ2-1; 12 bases align to TRBD2. The CDR3 consists of 17 residues. Germline CDR1 reads MGHRA; CDR2 reads YSYEKL. J lost 1 base, V lost 4 bases, and 5 bases had no gene match. The CDR3 DNA is TGCGCCAGCAGCCCGAGGGGGACTAGCGGGTCCTACAATGAGCAGTTCTTC. This sequence encodes CASSPRGTSGSYNEQFF.

This clone was recorded once. The chain's CDR3 is CASSDPPGTSGFNEQFF. The CDR3 DNA reads as TGTGCCAGCAGCGACCCGCCAGGGACTAGCGGTTTCAATGAGCAGTTCTTC. J is TRBJ2-1 and V is TRBV6-2 or TRBV6-3; 11 bases line up with TRBD2. The V gene's germline CDR1 is MNHEY and CDR2 SVGEGT. The CDR3 runs 17 residues. J gave up 6 bases and V 6 bases, and 13 bases lay outside the gene matches.

This clone showed up just a few times. The chain couples TRBV2 to TRBJ1-2, with 7 bases fitting TRBD1. This CDR3 region has 12 residues. With 7 bases clipped from V and 6 bases from J, the junction kept 5 bases outside the gene matches. Germline V CDR1 and CDR2: SNHLY, FYNNEI. CDR3 loop: CASTYDRDGYTF. DNA for the CDR3: TGTGCCAGCACGTATGACAGGGATGGCTACACCTTC.

The chain joins TRBV6-5 to TRBJ1-1, with no clear D. V gave up 8 bases and J gave up 7 bases, with 11 bases separating them. Germline loops: CDR1 MNHEY, CDR2 SVGAGI. The CDR3 is made up of 11 amino acids. The CDR3 loop reads CASGEWGEAFF. CDR3 sequence (DNA): TGTGCCAGCGGGGAGTGGGGTGAAGCTTTCTTT.

V gene TRBV2 combines with J gene TRBJ2-5; D is unresolved. This CDR3 has 14 amino acids. Germline V lookup: CDR1 SNHLY, CDR2 FYNNEI. The ends were cut back, 3 bases at V and 5 bases at J, with 13 bases in the middle. The CDR3 loop reads CASSDLRGDETQYF. CDR3 nucleotides: TGTGCCAGCAGTGATCTTCGTGGTGATGAGACCCAGTACTTC.

In its sample, this clone was seen once. This chain joins TRBV7-9 and TRBJ2-5; maybe TRBD2 (5 bases). V was trimmed by 1 base and J by 5 bases, leaving 11 bases between them. Germline V gene lookup returns CDR1 SEHNR and CDR2 FQNEAQ (reference sequence). This CDR3 contains 14 residues. CDR3 protein: CASSLVGGWETQYF. CDR3 nucleotides: TGTGCCAGCAGCTTAGTTGGCGGGTGGGAGACCCAGTACTTC.

V usage is TRBV18 and J usage is TRBJ1-2; D ambiguous. V was trimmed by 6 bases and J by 8 bases, leaving 16 bases between them. Per germline, CDR1 KGHSH and CDR2 LQKENI. The CDR3 consists of 13 residues. The CDR3: CASSPDTAVGYTF. DNA of the CDR3: TGTGCCAGCTCTCCCGACACGGCCGTGGGCTACACCTTC.

V and J are TRBV3-1 (or the pseudogene TRBV3-2) and TRBJ2-7, with D unclear. Germline V lookup: CDR1 LGHDT, CDR2 YNNKEL (reference sequence). The CDR3 contains 14 residues. The V end lost 0 bases, the J end lost 2 bases, and 8 bases lay between the germline ends. The CDR3 protein is CASSQDDGTYEQYF. CDR3 DNA sequence: TGTGCCAGCAGCCAAGATGACGGAACCTACGAGCAGTACTTC.

This clone occurred a few times. V usage is TRBV24-1 and J usage is TRBJ2-3; D is possibly TRBD1 or TRBD2 (6 bases each). Germline V gene data show CDR1 as KGHDR and CDR2 as SFDVKD. Trimming pared 9 bases from V and 5 bases from J, leaving 17 bases between. CDR3 length: 14 residues. The CDR3 DNA follows: TGTGCCACCGGAGGGGTGCAGGGGAAAGATACGCAGTATTTT. Translating it yields CATGGVQGKDTQYF.

In its sample, this clone was seen once. The chain carries TRBV9 and TRBJ2-5, with D possibly matching TRBD2 (6 bases). The germline V gene encodes CDR1 SGDLS and CDR2 YYNGEE. This CDR3 region has 15 residues. V shed 2 bases and J shed 5 bases, with 16 bases lying between them. Written as DNA, the CDR3 is TGTGCCAGCAGCGTGGGGACTGGAGTCCGGGAGACCCAGTACTTC. It encodes CASSVGTGVRETQYF.

The chain uses TRBV14 and TRBJ2-2; D is unclear. Germline values: CDR1 SGHDN, CDR2 FVKESK. V lost 4 bases and J lost 8, with 14 bases in between. The CDR3 runs 14 residues. The CDR3 region has the DNA TGTGCCAGCAGCCTCAGGACGGTGATAGGGGAGCTGTTTTTT. It translates to CASSLRTVIGELFF.

This chain uses TRBV7-2 with TRBJ1-2; D is possibly TRBD1 (6 bases). CDR3 length: 15 residues. Germline values: CDR1 SGHTA, CDR2 FQGNSA. Between the trimmed V and J ends, which lost 4 bases and 0 bases, there was a span of 12 bases. CDR3 coding DNA: TGTGCCAGCAGCTGGGGACACTTGGCTAACTATGGCTACACCTTC. This translates into CASSWGHLANYGYTF.